Below, 20 T cell receptor beta chains from the same sample are listed, as sequenced in a study of blood T cell repertoires in COVID-19. Data came from immunoSEQ multiplex PCR; TCRdb stores just in-frame clones and leaves some out. The sample shows about 150,000 clones, around 83% of them seen only once. Sample: peripheral blood. The source is a woman between 55 and 75 years old with COVID-19, enrolled during active disease.

The gene calls are TRBV9 and TRBJ2-3, with a possible D match to TRBD2 (5 bases). The CDR3 loop spans 14 amino acids. Germline CDR1 is SGDLS and CDR2 is YYNGEE. The V end lost 2 bases, the J end lost 2 bases, and 9 bases lay between the germline ends. In DNA, the CDR3 is TGTGCCAGCAGCGTTTTAGCGTTCACAGATACGCAGTATTTT. It yields the protein CASSVLAFTDTQYF.

Here the CDR3 DNA reads TGTGCCAGCCACCGAGAACGAGGAAATAAGGAGACCCAGTACTTC. Translation gives CASHRERGNKETQYF. This chain uses TRBV2 with TRBJ2-5; D is uncertain. Germline assignment: CDR1 SNHLY and CDR2 FYNNEI. The CDR3 is made up of 15 amino acids. The ends were cut back, 8 bases at V and 5 bases at J, with 21 bases in the middle.

V gene TRBV5-1 combines with J gene TRBJ1-4, with 8 bases matching TRBD1. Germline loops: CDR1 SGHRS, CDR2 YFSETQ. The CDR3 sequence is 14 residues long. Trimming at V came to 1 base and at J to 9 bases, leaving 5 bases not matched to a gene. The CDR3 protein is CASSLNQGAQKLFF. The CDR3 nucleotides are TGCGCCAGCAGCTTGAATCAGGGGGCTCAAAAACTGTTTTTT.

This sequence joins TRBV5-5 and TRBJ1-2; 8 nucleotides agree with TRBD1. Germline V CDR1 and CDR2: SGHKS, YYEKEE (reference sequence). The V and J ends lost 1 base and 7 bases, in that order; junction bases with no gene match: 18. The CDR3 is made up of 18 amino acids. DNA of the CDR3: TGTGCCAGCAGCTTGCTAGGACAGACAGGGGAAGTCGGGGGTGGCTACACCTTC. Its translation is CASSLLGQTGEVGGGYTF.

The genes are TRBV7-9 and TRBJ2-2; 10 positions match TRBD2. The CDR3 contains 16 residues. Germline CDR1 reads SEHNR; CDR2 reads FQNEAQ (reference sequence). The V and J ends lost 6 bases and 5 bases, in that order; junction bases with no gene match: 9. The CDR3 loop reads CASSSIAGGSTGELFF. CDR3 sequence (DNA): TGTGCCAGCAGTTCGATAGCGGGAGGAAGTACCGGGGAGCTGTTTTTT.

The gene calls are TRBV12-3 or TRBV12-4 and TRBJ2-5, with D unclear. The CDR3 covers 11 residues. Trimming removed 3 bases at V and 6 bases at J, with 5 bases between. For the CDR3, the DNA is TGTGCCAGCAGTTTTTCTAAGACCCAGTACTTC. Its translation: CASSFSKTQYF.

DNA of the CDR3: TGTGCCAGCAGCTTAGCGCTGGGACAGGGGAACACTGAAGCTTTCTTT. The encoded protein is CASSLALGQGNTEAFF. The chain uses TRBV7-2 and TRBJ1-1; 9 bases line up with TRBD1. This CDR3 has 16 residues. The V gene's germline CDR1 is SGHTA and CDR2 FQGNSA. V was clipped by 0 bases and J by 1 base; unmatched bases: 3. The whole variable domain, remainder taken from reference TRBV7-2 and TRBJ1-1, is GAGVSQSPSNKVTEKGKDVELRCDPISGHTALYWYRQSLGQGLEFLIYFQGNSAPDKSGLPSDRFSAERTGGSVSTLTIQRTQQEDSAVYLCASSLALGQGNTEAFFGQGTRLTVV.

This clone was detected only once. The chain has TRBV25-1 and TRBJ2-7; TRBD1 agrees at 8 bases. This CDR3 spans 15 amino acids. Trimming took 6 bases from V and 0 from J; bases not matched to a gene: 7. Germline V lookup: CDR1 MGHDK, CDR2 SYGVNS. This chain's CDR3 is CASRGQVDSSYEQYF. The CDR3 DNA reads as TGTGCCAGCAGGGGACAGGTCGACTCCTCCTACGAGCAGTACTTC.

This clone was recorded once. The V call is TRBV18, the J call TRBJ2-6; D is perhaps TRBD1 (5 bases). Germline CDR1 is KGHSH and CDR2 is LQKENI. The germline V and J ends were trimmed by 4 bases and 1 base, with 14 bases remaining between them. This CDR3 comprises 17 residues. The CDR3 nucleotides read TGTGCCAGCTCACGAGCAGGGATGTTTTCTGGGGCCAACGTCCTGACTTTC. Its translation: CASSRAGMFSGANVLTF.

As DNA, the CDR3 is TGCAGCGTTGAAGATATAAACAGCAAAAAACTGTTTTTT. This translates into CSVEDINSKKLFF. The V call is TRBV29-1, the J call TRBJ1-4, with D uncertain. The V end was cut by 0 bases, the J end by 9 bases, with 11 bases between. The germline gives CDR1 SQVTM, CDR2 ANQGSEA. CDR3 length: 13 amino acids.

The V gene is TRBV19, the J gene TRBJ1-2; D may be TRBD1 (5 bases). The CDR3 is 14 amino acids. From germline, CDR1 is LNHDA and CDR2 SQIVND (reference sequence). Trimming took 8 bases from V and 1 from J, leaving 14 bases between them. The CDR3 loop is CASADQQGNYGYTF. CDR3 bases: TGTGCCAGTGCAGATCAGCAGGGTAACTATGGCTACACCTTC.

This chain uses TRBV18 with TRBJ2-7, with 10 positions matching TRBD1. CDR1 KGHSH and CDR2 LQKENI come from the germline V gene. J gave up 6 bases and V 2 bases, and 4 bases lay outside the gene matches. This CDR3 region has 14 residues. The CDR3 nucleotides read TGTGCCAGCTCACCAGGGACAGGGGACAGCGAGCAGTACTTC. Translated, it gives CASSPGTGDSEQYF.

The V and J genes are TRBV20-1 and TRBJ1-1; no clear D. This CDR3 comprises 14 residues. V was clipped by 3 bases and J by 0 bases, with 11 bases between them. Per the germline V gene, CDR1 is DFQATT and CDR2 is SNEGSKA (reference sequence). The CDR3 sequence is CSASREALNTEAFF. In DNA, the CDR3 is TGCAGTGCTAGTCGAGAAGCTTTGAACACTGAAGCTTTCTTT.

This clone was counted a few times. The chain carries TRBV7-8 and TRBJ2-3; 8 bases are a match to TRBD2. V lost 4 bases, J lost 4 bases, and 19 bases stayed unmatched. Germline V lookup: CDR1 SGHVS, CDR2 FQNEAQ. CDR3 size: 19 residues. CDR3 in amino acids: CASSSRRMGLERIADTQYF. The CDR3 bases are TGTGCCAGCAGCTCCAGGAGAATGGGACTAGAGAGGATAGCAGATACGCAGTATTTT.

This clone was counted once. This chain uses TRBV7-9 with TRBJ1-2; no reliable D call. The CDR3 is made up of 15 amino acids. V dropped 1 base and J dropped 8 bases, with 17 bases sitting between them. The germline V gene has CDR1 SEHNR and CDR2 FQNEAQ (reference sequence). The CDR3 loop is CASSLGARRYGGYTF. The CDR3 DNA is TGTGCCAGCAGCTTAGGGGCCAGGAGGTATGGGGGCTACACCTTC.

This chain links TRBV11-2 with TRBJ2-3, with 8 bases matching TRBD2. Germline CDR1 is SGHAT and CDR2 is FQNNGV. V gave up 1 base and J gave up 0 bases; unmatched junction bases: 3. The CDR3 runs to 16 residues. CDR3 loop: CASSLGSSGSTDTQYF. CDR3 bases: TGTGCCAGCAGCTTAGGGTCTAGCGGGAGCACAGATACGCAGTATTTT.

The chain links TRBV19 to TRBJ2-1; 10 bases are shared with TRBD1. Germline V gives CDR1 LNHDA, CDR2 SQIVND (reference sequence). After removal of 6 bases from V and 7 bases from J, the junction contained 3 bases not matched to a gene. The length of the CDR3 is 13 residues. The chain's CDR3 is CASRGTGENEQFF. CDR3 coding DNA: TGTGCCAGTAGGGGGACAGGGGAGAATGAGCAGTTCTTC.

The rearrangement joins TRBV7-3 to TRBJ2-1; D possibly corresponds to TRBD2 (5 bases). Germline-derived CDR1 and CDR2 are SGHTA and FQGTGA. The CDR3 runs to 13 residues. The ends were cut back, 3 bases at V and 10 bases at J, with 13 bases in the middle. The CDR3 coding sequence is TGTGCCAGCAGCTTCACCCCCACGGGGGAGCAGTTCTTC. This translates into CASSFTPTGEQFF. Based on the CDR3 plus reference TRBV7-3 and TRBJ2-1, the full variable domain is GAGVSQTPSNKVTEKGKYVELRCDPISGHTALYWYRQSLGQGPEFLIYFQGTGAADDSGLPNDRFFAVRPEGSVSTLKIQRTERGDSAVYLCASSFTPTGEQFFGPGTRLTVL.

The rearrangement joins TRBV4-2 to TRBJ2-7; D is perhaps TRBD2 (5 bases). This CDR3 has 13 amino acids. Trimming pared 0 bases from V and 3 bases from J, leaving 6 bases between. Germline values: CDR1 LGHNA, CDR2 YNFKEQ. This chain's CDR3 is CASSQDTSYEQYF. For the CDR3, the DNA is TGTGCCAGCAGCCAAGATACTAGCTACGAGCAGTACTTC.

The V gene is TRBV5-1, the J gene TRBJ1-5; a weak D match, TRBD1 (6 bases). The length of the CDR3 is 15 residues. Germline loops: CDR1 SGHRS, CDR2 YFSETQ. The V gene lost 5 bases and the J gene lost 4 bases, with 16 bases spanning the gap. DNA of the CDR3: TGCGCCAGCAGTCCTCAGGGGAGGGAAAATCAGCCCCAGCATTTT. Protein: CASSPQGRENQPQHF.